This TCR beta chain was sequenced in a study of vaccination effects on CD4 cells after COVID-19. The wider study: Two doses of BNT162b2 or mRNA-1273 vaccine were administered to participants.

In the case of this clone: Its antigen is unknown.

V was pared by 8 bases and J by 4 bases, with 10 bases between. This CDR3 has 12 amino acids. Germline CDR1 is LGHNT and CDR2 is FRNRAP. This table comes from immunoSEQ multiplex PCR, and its TCRdb copy is limited to in-frame clones, with some not included. In the table there are approximately 54,000 clones, roughly 80% of which are singletons. In the ViraFEST assay, antigen-specific CD4+ clonotypes were identified by expansion after peptide-pool stimulation. Having been cultured for ten to eleven days, the cells underwent CD4+ T cell isolation. With around 9.4 ug/ml peptides and about 9.7 IU/ml IL-2, 2 million or so PBMC per well were cultured. IL-2 medium supplanted half the medium on days 3 and 7.

The chain links TRBV12-5 to TRBJ2-3; tentative D call: TRBD2 (7 bases). Here the sequenced sample was CD4+ T cells from PBMCs cultured with HCoV-229E spike peptides, taken before COVID-19 vaccination. This TCR was recovered from a human donor who received a COVID-19 vaccine. For the CDR3, the DNA is TGTGCTAGTCCGCGGGGGCCAGATACGCAGTATTTT. It specifies CASPRGPDTQYF.